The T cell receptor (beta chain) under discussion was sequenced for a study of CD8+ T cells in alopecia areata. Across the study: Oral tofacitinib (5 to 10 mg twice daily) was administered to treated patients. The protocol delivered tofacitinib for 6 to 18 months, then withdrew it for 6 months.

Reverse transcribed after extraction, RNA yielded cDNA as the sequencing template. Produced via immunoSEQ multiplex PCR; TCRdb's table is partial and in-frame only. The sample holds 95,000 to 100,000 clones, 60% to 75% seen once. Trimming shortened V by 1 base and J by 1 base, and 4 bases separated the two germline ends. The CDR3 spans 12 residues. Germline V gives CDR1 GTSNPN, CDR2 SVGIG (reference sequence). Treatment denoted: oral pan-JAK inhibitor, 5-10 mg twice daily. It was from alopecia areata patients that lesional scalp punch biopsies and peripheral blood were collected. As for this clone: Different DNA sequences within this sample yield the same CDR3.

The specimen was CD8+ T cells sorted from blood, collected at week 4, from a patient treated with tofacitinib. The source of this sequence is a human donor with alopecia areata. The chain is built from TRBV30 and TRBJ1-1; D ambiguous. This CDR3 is CAWSAGNTEAFF. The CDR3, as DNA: TGTGCCTGGAGTGCAGGGAACACTGAAGCTTTCTTT. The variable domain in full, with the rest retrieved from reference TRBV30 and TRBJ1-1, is SQTIHQWPATLVQPVGSPLSLECTVEGTSNPNLYWYRQAAGRGLQLLFYSVGIGQISSEVPQNLSASRPQDRQFILSSKKLLLSDSGFYLCAWSAGNTEAFFGQGTRLTVV.